This TCR beta chain was identified in a study of blood T cell repertoires in COVID-19. Study as a whole: COVID-19 samples from acute and convalescent phases originated in the United States, Italy and Spain.

Germline V gives CDR1 SEHNR, CDR2 FQNEAQ (reference sequence). The CDR3 sequence is 12 residues long. V lost 10 bases, J lost 6 bases, and 7 bases stayed unmatched. Clinical histories supplied by participants themselves formed the basis of cohort assignment. Generated by immunoSEQ multiplex PCR, the TCRdb table keeps only in-frame clones and is missing some. Here the sample spans 200,000 to 250,000 clones, 88% being singletons. The sample consisted of PBMCs or T cells enriched from blood (not recorded which). This clonotype was obtained from a woman in her twenties or thirties who had been exposed to COVID-19. The chain is built from TRBV7-9 and TRBJ2-7; the match to TRBD2 covers 9 bases. DNA for the CDR3: TGTGCCACCGGACTAGCGCATGTCGAGCAGTACTTC. It translates to CATGLAHVEQYF.